Listed below are T cell receptor beta chains from one sample, sequenced in a study of cytotoxic CD8 clonotypes in ibrutinib-treated CLL. The repertoire was sequenced with immunoSEQ multiplex PCR; TCRdb's copy has only in-frame clones and lacks some. This sample yields fewer than 400,000 clones, of which about 64% are seen a single time; roughly 6% belongs to the top ten. The source material was PBMCs, sampled after 36 months of ibrutinib treatment. These receptors all stem from a human donor with chronic lymphocytic leukemia. Each CDR3 is given with its conserved first and last residue. D genes are given only for firm matches. The size field is filled for only some rows; it gives once, few, many or a size class.

J | V | D | length | size | CDR3 | DNA
TRBJ1-2 | TRBV2 | . | 13 | few | CASSDARTYGYTF | TGTGCCAGCAGTGACGCCCGAACATATGGCTACACCTTC
TRBJ1-2 | TRBV29-1 | TRBD1 | 13 | . | CSVDTGEGYGYTF | TGCAGCGTTGATACAGGGGAGGGGTATGGCTACACCTTC
TRBJ2-4 | TRBV7-2 | TRBD2 | 18 | . | CASSLLATSAGAKNIQYF | TGTGCCAGCAGCTTACTCGCTACTAGCGCTGGAGCCAAAAACATTCAGTACTTC
TRBJ1-6 | TRBV9 | . | 12 | . | CASSVGGSPLHF | TGTGCCAGCAGCGTAGGCGGATCACCCCTCCACTTT
TRBJ2-1 | TRBV9 | . | 13 | . | CASSVAKGSPQFF | TGTGCCAGCAGCGTAGCTAAGGGGTCCCCGCAGTTCTTC
TRBJ2-7 | TRBV19 | TRBD2 | 15 | . | CASSIGLADIYEQYF | TGTGCCAGTAGTATAGGGCTAGCGGATATATACGAGCAGTACTTC
TRBJ1-2 | TRBV2 | TRBD1 | 17 | . | CASGTGRGPFSLYGYTF | TGTGCCAGTGGGACAGGGAGAGGCCCTTTCTCCCTGTATGGCTACACCTTC
TRBJ2-1 | TRBV25-1 | TRBD2 | 17 | . | CASSEIKPGLAIDEQFF | TGTGCCAGCAGTGAGATCAAGCCGGGACTAGCGATTGATGAGCAGTTCTTC
TRBJ2-1 | TRBV28 | . | 15 | . | CASSLALAAHNEQFF | TGTGCCAGCAGTTTGGCGTTAGCGGCTCACAATGAGCAGTTCTTC
TRBJ1-5 | TRBV18 | . | 16 | few | CASSSTLAAGNQPQHF | TGTGCCAGCTCATCAACACTCGCTGCCGGCAATCAGCCCCAGCATTTT
TRBJ1-5 | TRBV27 | . | 15 | . | CASSFLPLGNQPPHF | TGTGCCAGCAGTTTCCTCCCTTTAGGCAATCAGCCCCCGCATTTT
TRBJ1-5 | TRBV28 | . | 15 | . | CASIQVRGGPQPQHF | TGTGCCAGCATCCAGGTGAGGGGTGGGCCCCAGCCCCAGCATTTT
TRBJ2-3 | TRBV6-5 | . | 14 | once | CASSYSYSTDTQYF | TGTGCCAGCAGTTACTCGTACAGCACAGATACGCAGTATTTT
TRBJ2-1 | TRBV7-3 | TRBD1 | 14 | . | CASSFRGRYNEQFF | TGTGCCAGCAGCTTTAGGGGGCGGTACAATGAGCAGTTCTTC
TRBJ2-3 | TRBV29-1 | . | 14 | once | CSVLVQRGSDTQYF | TGCAGCGTCTTAGTCCAGAGGGGTTCAGATACGCAGTATTTT
TRBJ1-1 | TRBV18 | . | 11 | . | CASRWDTEAFF | TGTGCCAGCAGGTGGGACACTGAAGCTTTCTTT
TRBJ1-1 | TRBV5-4 | . | 12 | . | CASRDIFSEAFF | TGTGCCAGCAGGGACATATTTAGTGAAGCTTTCTTT
TRBJ1-2 | TRBV27 | . | 13 | . | CASSQTANYGYTF | TGTGCCAGCAGTCAGACAGCTAACTATGGCTACACCTTC
TRBJ2-1 | TRBV7-8 | TRBD2 | 16 | . | CASSPQTSGRADEQFF | TGTGCCAGCAGCCCCCAGACTAGCGGGAGGGCTGATGAGCAGTTCTTC
TRBJ2-7 | TRBV6-6 | . | 11 | once | CASSKQYEQYF | TGTGCCAGCAGTAAACAGTACGAGCAGTACTTC
TRBJ2-7 | TRBV7-6 | TRBD1 | 17 | . | CASSLVGSQGAADEQYF | TGTGCCAGCAGCTTAGTTGGATCACAGGGGGCGGCCGACGAGCAGTACTTC
TRBJ1-2 | TRBV9 | . | 12 | . | CASSIGTIGYTF | TGTGCCAGCAGCATAGGGACCATAGGCTACACCTTC
TRBJ1-4 | TRBV28 | . | 12 | . | CASKGEGKKLFF | TGTGCCAGCAAGGGGGAGGGGAAAAAACTGTTTTTT
TRBJ2-6 | TRBV13 | . | 16 | . | CASRSMDTSGANVLTF | TGTGCCAGCCGATCGATGGATACCTCTGGGGCCAACGTCCTGACTTTC
TRBJ1-1 | TRBV10-3 | . | 15 | once | CAISEPPNPNTEAFF | TGTGCCATCAGTGAACCCCCGAACCCGAACACTGAAGCTTTCTTT
TRBJ2-7 | TRBV5-4 | . | 13 | few | CASSLDGSYEQYF | TGTGCCAGCAGCCTGGACGGCTCCTACGAGCAGTACTTC
TRBJ2-3 | TRBV5-1 | . | 15 | . | CASSPGLGGTDTQYF | TGCGCCAGCAGTCCCGGACTGGGAGGCACAGATACGCAGTATTTT
TRBJ2-7 | TRBV19 | TRBD1 | 15 | once | CASSIQGVKTYEQYF | TGTGCCAGTAGTATACAGGGGGTAAAGACCTACGAGCAGTACTTC
TRBJ1-1 | TRBV5-6 | TRBD1 | 15 | . | CASSLVDRAATEAFF | TGTGCCAGCAGCTTGGTGGACAGGGCGGCGACTGAAGCTTTCTTT
TRBJ2-2 | TRBV7-9 | TRBD2 | 15 | . | CASRALAGVTGELFF | TGTGCCAGCAGAGCTCTAGCGGGAGTCACCGGGGAGCTGTTTTTT
TRBJ1-2 | TRBV11-2 | . | 14 | . | CASTQGLSSYGYTF | TGTGCCAGCACCCAGGGCCTCAGCTCCTATGGCTACACCTTC
TRBJ1-4 | TRBV28 | TRBD1 | 16 | few | CASSFRTGSTNEKLFF | TGTGCCAGCAGTTTCAGGACAGGTTCAACTAATGAAAAACTGTTTTTT
TRBJ2-7 | TRBV7-9 | TRBD1 | 11 | . | CASSGTGTEYF | TGTGCCAGCAGCGGAACGGGGACAGAATACTTC
TRBJ2-3 | TRBV7-2 | . | 14 | once | CASSRPGRTDTQYF | TGTGCCAGCAGCCGGCCAGGGCGGACAGATACGCAGTATTTT
TRBJ2-7 | TRBV28 | . | 14 | . | CASSLLDSYYEQYF | TGTGCCAGCAGTTTACTGGACAGTTACTACGAGCAGTACTTC
TRBJ2-7 | TRBV27 | . | 15 | . | CASSLVGADIYEQYF | TGTGCCAGCAGTTTAGTAGGAGCCGATATTTACGAGCAGTACTTC
TRBJ2-7 | TRBV29-1 | . | 14 | . | CSAGLGTPLGEQYF | TGCAGCGCCGGGCTTGGAACACCCTTGGGCGAGCAGTACTTC
TRBJ2-7 | TRBV2 | . | 15 | . | CASSEAPETNYEQYF | TGTGCCAGCAGTGAAGCGCCGGAAACCAACTACGAGCAGTACTTC
TRBJ1-4 | TRBV11-2 | . | 14 | . | CASSYGLTNEKLFF | TGTGCCAGCAGCTATGGGCTAACTAATGAAAAACTGTTTTTT
TRBJ2-3 | TRBV7-9 | TRBD2 | 16 | . | CASSLVAGGPPDTQYF | TGTGCCAGCAGCTTGGTAGCGGGGGGGCCGCCAGATACGCAGTATTTT
TRBJ2-3 | TRBV5-4 | . | 14 | many | CASSTEGGTDTQYF | TGTGCCAGCAGTACGGAGGGAGGCACAGATACGCAGTATTTT
TRBJ1-5 | TRBV7-9 | . | 13 | . | CASSSTGTQPQHF | TGTGCCAGCAGCTCTACAGGGACTCAGCCCCAGCATTTT
TRBJ2-7 | TRBV7-9 | TRBD2 | 17 | . | CASSLVVSGRSSYEQYF | TGTGCCAGCAGCTTAGTCGTTTCCGGGAGGAGCTCCTACGAGCAGTACTTC
TRBJ2-5 | TRBV6-1 | . | 15 | . | CASSDLARGQETQYF | TGTGCCAGCAGTGATCTCGCGAGAGGCCAAGAGACCCAGTACTTC
TRBJ2-1 | TRBV5-1 | . | 17 | . | CASSPWPRGTRHNEQFF | TGCGCCAGCAGCCCCTGGCCCCGTGGAACTCGGCACAATGAGCAGTTCTTC
TRBJ2-7 | TRBV4-1 | . | 14 | . | CASSQGSQYYEQYF | TGCGCCAGCAGCCAAGGGTCGCAGTACTACGAGCAGTACTTC
TRBJ2-3 | TRBV4-1 | TRBD2 | 15 | . | CASSPSSGGGYTQYF | TGCGCCAGCAGCCCAAGTAGCGGGGGGGGCTATACGCAGTATTTT
TRBJ1-4 | TRBV28 | . | 15 | . | CASSSPDATNEKLFF | TGTGCCAGCAGTTCCCCCGATGCAACTAATGAAAAACTGTTTTTT
TRBJ2-3 | TRBV6-6 | TRBD1 | 15 | . | CASSLRDRSTDTQYF | TGTGCCAGCAGTCTCCGGGACAGGAGCACAGATACGCAGTATTTT
TRBJ2-2 | TRBV5-1 | . | 18 | . | CASSLVLSGIANTGELFF | TGCGCCAGCAGCTTGGTCCTCTCGGGGATTGCGAACACCGGGGAGCTGTTTTTT
TRBJ1-2 | TRBV5-1 | . | 12 | . | CASSFSGYGYTF | TGCGCCAGCAGCTTCTCAGGGTATGGCTACACCTTC